These 20 T cell receptor beta chains came from one sample sequenced in a study of blood T cell repertoires in COVID-19 (dated by TCRdb to 2019 to 2021). Libraries were prepared through the immunoSEQ multiplex PCR assay. TCRdb obtained this table from immuneACCESS and retained in-frame rearrangements with V and J assigned. These tables miss some clones; where compared with another copy, unresolved V genes account for less than half of the shortfall, and the remainder is unexplained. For this sample there are around 160,000 clones; 80% appear just once. The biggest ten clones account for around 13% of the sample. The specimen was peripheral blood. Receptor source: a man between 60 and 75 years old with active or convalescent COVID-19.

The chain recombines TRBV9 with TRBJ1-6; weak D call: TRBD1 (5 bases). Per germline, CDR1 SGDLS and CDR2 YYNGEE. The CDR3 consists of 16 residues. Trimming left V 3 bases short and J 6 bases short, with 16 bases between. The CDR3 here is CASSEGRGSGNSPLHF. The CDR3 DNA is TGTGCCAGCAGCGAGGGTAGGGGCTCGGGTAATTCACCCCTCCACTTT. The entire variable domain, with the rest obtained from reference TRBV9 and TRBJ1-6, is as follows: DSGVTQTPKHLITATGQRVTLRCSPRSGDLSVYWYQQSLDQGLQFLIQYYNGEERAKGNILERFSAQQFPDLHSELNLSSLELGDSALYFCASSEGRGSGNSPLHFGNGTRLTVT.

This clone was seen a single time. The V gene is TRBV6-5, the J gene TRBJ1-6, with TRBD1 as a possible D gene (5 bases). Germline CDR1 and CDR2: MNHEY and SVGAGI. The CDR3 covers 13 residues. V was clipped by 7 bases and J by 7 bases, with 11 bases between them. The DNA of the CDR3 is TGTGCCAGCAAGCGGGACCCGAATTCACCCCTCCACTTT. Its translation: CASKRDPNSPLHF.

The chain has TRBV28 and TRBJ2-7, with D possibly TRBD1 on 5 matching bases. Germline CDR1 is MDHEN and CDR2 is SYDVKM. The ends were cut back, 6 bases at V and 0 bases at J, with 15 bases in the middle. This CDR3 contains 15 residues. This CDR3 is CASSPLGRNSYEQYF. In DNA form, the CDR3 reads TGTGCCAGCAGCCCCTTGGGGCGGAACTCCTACGAGCAGTACTTC.

This rearrangement joins TRBV18 to TRBJ2-7; 7 bases line up with TRBD1. With V trimmed by 4 bases and J by 4 bases, 16 bases remained unmatched. CDR1 KGHSH and CDR2 LQKENI come from the germline V gene. The length of the CDR3 is 17 residues. This chain's CDR3 is CASSHMIQGRERYEQYF. CDR3 sequence (DNA): TGTGCCAGCTCACACATGATACAGGGGAGAGAGCGGTACGAGCAGTACTTC.

The J gene is TRBJ2-1, the V gene TRBV14; D is possibly TRBD2 (6 bases). V lost 4 bases and J 4 bases, leaving 17 bases between the germline ends. The germline V gene has CDR1 SGHDN and CDR2 FVKESK. This CDR3 has 16 residues. In nucleotides, the CDR3 is TGTGCCAGCAGCCTTGGAGGGCTAGCAGGGTACAATGAGCAGTTCTTC. Its translation is CASSLGGLAGYNEQFF.

This clone occurred a few times. The same CDR3 is also encoded by other DNA sequences in this sample. The J gene is TRBJ2-7, the V gene TRBV15, with D tentatively TRBD1 (5 bases). Trimming took off 0 bases at V and 4 bases at J, with 7 bases between the two ends. This CDR3 spans 13 amino acids. The germline V gene encodes CDR1 LNHNV and CDR2 YYDKDF (reference sequence). The CDR3 sequence is CATSRDPGYEQYF. The CDR3 bases are TGTGCCACCAGCAGAGATCCAGGGTACGAGCAGTACTTC.

J is TRBJ2-1 and V is TRBV28; D is unclear. The CDR3 sequence is 14 residues long. Trimming stripped 7 bases from V and 4 bases from J, with 14 bases between. The V gene's germline CDR1 is MDHEN and CDR2 SYDVKM. The CDR3 nucleotides read TGTGCCAGCACCTCGCGGCGGTCTTACAATGAGCAGTTCTTC. Protein sequence: CASTSRRSYNEQFF.

This chain uses TRBV6-5 with TRBJ2-2, with D hard to call. CDR1 is MNHEY and CDR2 is SVGAGI in the germline V gene. The CDR3 sequence is 14 residues long. Trimming took 7 bases from V and 0 from J, leaving 9 bases between them. In DNA form, the CDR3 reads TGTGCCAGCAAGCGATTGTCGAACACCGGGGAGCTGTTTTTT. Amino acids: CASKRLSNTGELFF.

This rearrangement joins TRBV5-1 to TRBJ1-5; D is unclear. The CDR3 is made up of 13 amino acids. Germline V gene data show CDR1 as SGHRS and CDR2 as YFSETQ. V lost 0 bases and J lost 4, with 5 bases in between. CDR3 region: CASSLGPNQPQHF. The CDR3 nucleotides read TGCGCCAGCAGCTTGGGGCCAAATCAGCCCCAGCATTTT.

This chain links TRBV5-6 with TRBJ2-7; possible D gene TRBD2, 7 bases. V was pared by 0 bases and J by 4 bases, with 14 bases between. Germline V CDR1 and CDR2: SGHDT, YYEEEE. This CDR3 is built from 15 residues. DNA for the CDR3: TGTGCCAGCAGCTTGGCCCCAGGGGAGGGGTACGAGCAGTACTTC. Translation gives CASSLAPGEGYEQYF.

This clone is a singleton in its sample. The CDR3 coding sequence is TGTGCCAGCAGTTTATATACCGGGGGGGGCAATCAGCCCCAGCATTTT. This translates into CASSLYTGGGNQPQHF. V and J are TRBV28 and TRBJ1-5; D is perhaps TRBD1 (5 bases). The CDR3 length is 16 residues. The V end lost 1 base, the J end lost 2 bases, and 12 bases lay between the germline ends. Germline CDR1 and CDR2: MDHEN and SYDVKM.

V and J are TRBV18 and TRBJ1-1; D is undetermined. Germline lookup yields CDR1 KGHSH and CDR2 LQKENI. The CDR3 loop spans 15 amino acids. Trimming removed 1 base from V and 1 base from J, with 10 bases in between. The DNA of the CDR3 is TGTGCCAGCTCACCACAGAAGGGAGGGAACACTGAAGCTTTCTTT. This sequence encodes CASSPQKGGNTEAFF.

The rearrangement joins TRBV2 to TRBJ1-3; D gene ambiguous. Trimming took off 8 bases at V and 4 bases at J, with 12 bases between the two ends. Germline V CDR1 and CDR2: SNHLY, FYNNEI. The CDR3 extends over 13 amino acids. CDR3 amino acids: CASLGRPGNTIYF. In DNA form, the CDR3 reads TGTGCCAGCTTGGGCAGGCCCGGAAACACCATATATTTT.

V usage is TRBV5-5 and J usage is TRBJ1-2; 9 nucleotides match TRBD1. Germline CDR1 SGHKS, CDR2 YYEKEE (reference sequence). The CDR3 sequence is 14 residues long. V shed 3 bases, J shed 7 bases, and the junction held 7 bases outside the gene matches. This chain's CDR3 is CASSSQGAPGGYTF. In DNA, the CDR3 is TGTGCCAGCAGCTCACAGGGGGCGCCGGGTGGCTACACCTTC.

The genes are TRBV30 and TRBJ2-1, with 8 bases matching TRBD2. CDR1 is GTSNPN and CDR2 is SVGIG in the germline V gene (reference sequence). Germline trimming cut 0 bases from V and 6 bases from J; bases unmatched to any gene: 13. CDR3 size: 17 residues. The CDR3 is CAWSVSAGGSPPNEQFF. The CDR3 DNA reads as TGTGCCTGGAGTGTTTCTGCGGGGGGATCCCCCCCCAATGAGCAGTTCTTC. Looking up the rest from reference TRBV30 and TRBJ2-1 gives the full variable domain: SQTIHQWPATLVQPVGSPLSLECTVEGTSNPNLYWYRQAAGRGLQLLFYSVGIGQISSEVPQNLSASRPQDRQFILSSKKLLLSDSGFYLCAWSVSAGGSPPNEQFFGPGTRLTVL.

In DNA, the CDR3 is TGTGCCAGTAGTATGAAACAGAACACTGAAGCTTTCTTT. The encoded protein is CASSMKQNTEAFF. The gene calls are TRBV19 and TRBJ1-1, with D unresolved. V was trimmed by 3 bases and J by 1 base, leaving 6 bases between them. This CDR3 region has 13 residues. Germline V gene lookup returns CDR1 LNHDA and CDR2 SQIVND (reference sequence).

The chain joins TRBV7-8 to TRBJ2-7; 7 nucleotides line up with TRBD2. This CDR3 is built from 14 residues. Germline CDR1 SGHVS, CDR2 FQNEAQ. With 3 bases clipped from V and 2 bases from J, the junction kept 4 bases outside the gene matches. CDR3: CASSFGRGAYEQYF. The CDR3 DNA sequence: TGTGCCAGCAGCTTCGGACGGGGGGCCTACGAGCAGTACTTC.

The chain has TRBV6-6 and TRBJ2-1, with TRBD1 matching over 11 bases. Looked up from germline, CDR1 is MNHNY and CDR2 is SVGAGI (reference sequence). CDR3 length: 15 amino acids. Unmatched junction bases numbered 5, after V lost 4 bases and J lost 6 bases. Here the CDR3 DNA reads TGTGCCAGCAGTTCAGGGACAGGGGGGCTCAATGAGCAGTTCTTC. Translating it yields CASSSGTGGLNEQFF.

The chain links TRBV7-9 to TRBJ1-1, with D perhaps TRBD1 (5 bases). The CDR3 is made up of 13 amino acids. V lost 2 bases to trimming and J lost 4 bases, with 8 bases between them. The germline gives CDR1 SEHNR, CDR2 FQNEAQ (reference sequence). The CDR3 DNA reads as TGTGCCAGCAGCTTAAATCAGGGCACTGAAGCTTTCTTT. Its translation: CASSLNQGTEAFF.

The chain uses TRBV11-1 and TRBJ2-3; D unresolved. V lost 8 bases and J lost 5, with 11 bases in between. CDR3 length equals 12 residues. Germline V lookup: CDR1 SGHAT, CDR2 FQDESV (reference sequence). The chain's CDR3 is CASLRTGDTQYF. CDR3 sequence (DNA): TGTGCCAGCTTAAGAACCGGAGATACGCAGTATTTT.